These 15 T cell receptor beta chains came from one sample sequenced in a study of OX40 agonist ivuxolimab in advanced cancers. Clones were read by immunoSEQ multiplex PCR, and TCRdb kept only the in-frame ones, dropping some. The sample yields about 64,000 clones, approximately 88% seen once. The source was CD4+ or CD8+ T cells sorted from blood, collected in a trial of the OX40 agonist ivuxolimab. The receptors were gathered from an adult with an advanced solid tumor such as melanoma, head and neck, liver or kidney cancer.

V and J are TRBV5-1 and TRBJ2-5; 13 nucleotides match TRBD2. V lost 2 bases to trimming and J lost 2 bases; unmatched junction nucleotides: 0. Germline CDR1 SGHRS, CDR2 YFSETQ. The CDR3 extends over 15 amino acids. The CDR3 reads CASSLLAGGQETQYF. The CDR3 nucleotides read TGCGCCAGCAGCTTACTAGCGGGGGGGCAAGAGACCCAGTACTTC.

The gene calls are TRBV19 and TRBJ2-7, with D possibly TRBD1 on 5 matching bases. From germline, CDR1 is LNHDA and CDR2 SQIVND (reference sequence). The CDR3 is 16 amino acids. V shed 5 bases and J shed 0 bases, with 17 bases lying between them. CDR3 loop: CASSSMTATSSYEQYF. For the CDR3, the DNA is TGTGCCAGTAGTTCGATGACAGCGACAAGCTCCTACGAGCAGTACTTC.

CDR3 residues: CASSNSRGAEAFF. The CDR3 nucleotides read TGTGCCAGCAGCAATTCGAGGGGCGCTGAAGCTTTCTTT. V and J are TRBV21-1 and TRBJ1-1. TRBV21-1 constitutes a pseudogene. The CDR3 is 13 amino acids.

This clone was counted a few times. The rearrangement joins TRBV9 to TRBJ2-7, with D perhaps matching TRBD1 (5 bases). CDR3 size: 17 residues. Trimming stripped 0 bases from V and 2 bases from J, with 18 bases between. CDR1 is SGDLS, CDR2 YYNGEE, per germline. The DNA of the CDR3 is TGTGCCAGCAGCGTAGACGACAGCCCTTCCTACCCCTACGAGCAGTACTTC. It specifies CASSVDDSPSYPYEQYF.

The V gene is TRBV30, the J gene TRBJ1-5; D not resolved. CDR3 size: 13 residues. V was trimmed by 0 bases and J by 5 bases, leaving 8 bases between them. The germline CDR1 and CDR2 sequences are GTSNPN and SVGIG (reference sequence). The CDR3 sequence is CAWSVTGDQPQHF. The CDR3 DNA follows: TGTGCCTGGAGTGTAACGGGAGATCAGCCCCAGCATTTT.

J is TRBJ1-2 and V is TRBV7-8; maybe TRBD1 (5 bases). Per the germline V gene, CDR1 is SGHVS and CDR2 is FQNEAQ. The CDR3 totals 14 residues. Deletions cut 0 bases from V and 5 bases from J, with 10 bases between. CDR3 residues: CASSLANRPYGYTF. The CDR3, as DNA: TGTGCCAGCAGCTTAGCAAACAGGCCGTATGGCTACACCTTC.

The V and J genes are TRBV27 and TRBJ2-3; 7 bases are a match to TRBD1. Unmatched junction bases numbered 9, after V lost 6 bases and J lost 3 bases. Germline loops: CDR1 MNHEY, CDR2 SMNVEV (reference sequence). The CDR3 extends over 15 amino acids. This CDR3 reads CASSPTGKGTDTQYF. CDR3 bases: TGTGCCAGCAGCCCGACAGGGAAGGGGACAGATACGCAGTATTTT.

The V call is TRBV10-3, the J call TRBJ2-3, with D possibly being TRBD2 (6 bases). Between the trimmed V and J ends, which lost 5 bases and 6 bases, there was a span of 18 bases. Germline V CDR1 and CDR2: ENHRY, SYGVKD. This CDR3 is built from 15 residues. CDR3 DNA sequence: TGTGCCATCAGTCCTGGGAGGACGGTGGAGGATACGCAGTATTTT. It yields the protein CAISPGRTVEDTQYF.

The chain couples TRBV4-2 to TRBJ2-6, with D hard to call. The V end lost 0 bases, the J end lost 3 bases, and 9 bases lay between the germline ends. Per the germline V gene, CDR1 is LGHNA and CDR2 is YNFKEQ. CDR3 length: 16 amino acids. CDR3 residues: CASSQDWASGANVLTF. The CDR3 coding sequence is TGTGCCAGCAGCCAAGATTGGGCTAGTGGGGCCAACGTCCTGACTTTC.

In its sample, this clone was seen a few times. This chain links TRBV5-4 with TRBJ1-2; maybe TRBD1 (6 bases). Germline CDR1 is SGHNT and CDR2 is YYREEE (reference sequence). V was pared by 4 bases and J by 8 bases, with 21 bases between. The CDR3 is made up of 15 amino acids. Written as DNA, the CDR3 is TGTGCCAGCAGCCCGGGAGGCAGGGGCCACGGGGGCTACACCTTC. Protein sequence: CASSPGGRGHGGYTF.

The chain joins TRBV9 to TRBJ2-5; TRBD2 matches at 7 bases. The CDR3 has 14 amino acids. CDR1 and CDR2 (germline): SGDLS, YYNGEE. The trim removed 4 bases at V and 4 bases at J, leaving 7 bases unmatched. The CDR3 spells CASSPAREGETQYF. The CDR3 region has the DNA TGTGCCAGCAGCCCCGCCAGGGAGGGAGAGACCCAGTACTTC. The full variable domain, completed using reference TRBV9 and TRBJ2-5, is DSGVTQTPKHLITATGQRVTLRCSPRSGDLSVYWYQQSLDQGLQFLIQYYNGEERAKGNILERFSAQQFPDLHSELNLSSLELGDSALYFCASSPAREGETQYFGPGTRLLVL.

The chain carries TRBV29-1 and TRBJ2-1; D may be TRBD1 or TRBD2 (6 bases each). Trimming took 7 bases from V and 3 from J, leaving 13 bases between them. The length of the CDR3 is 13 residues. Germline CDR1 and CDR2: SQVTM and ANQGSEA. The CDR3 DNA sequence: TGCAGCGGCGGGACACTCCTCTACAATGAGCAGTTCTTC. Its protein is CSGGTLLYNEQFF.

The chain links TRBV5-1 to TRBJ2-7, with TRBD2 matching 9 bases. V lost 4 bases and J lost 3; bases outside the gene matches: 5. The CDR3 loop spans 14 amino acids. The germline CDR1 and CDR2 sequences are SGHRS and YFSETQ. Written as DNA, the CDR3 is TGCGCCAGCAGCCCGGTAGCGGGGGTCTACGAGCAGTACTTC. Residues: CASSPVAGVYEQYF. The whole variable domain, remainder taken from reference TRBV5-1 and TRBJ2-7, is KAGVTQTPRYLIKTRGQQVTLSCSPISGHRSVSWYQQTPGQGLQFLFEYFSETQRNKGNFPGRFSGRQFSNSRSEMNVSTLELGDSALYLCASSPVAGVYEQYFGPGTRLTVT.

The CDR3 loop is CAIMPGGTYEQYF. For the CDR3, the DNA is TGTGCCATCATGCCGGGGGGGACCTACGAGCAGTACTTC. The V gene is TRBV10-3, the J gene TRBJ2-7; 8 bases line up with TRBD2. The J segment lost 2 bases and the V segment lost 7 bases, leaving 4 bases of the junction unmatched. The CDR3 covers 13 residues. Germline CDR1 and CDR2: ENHRY and SYGVKD.

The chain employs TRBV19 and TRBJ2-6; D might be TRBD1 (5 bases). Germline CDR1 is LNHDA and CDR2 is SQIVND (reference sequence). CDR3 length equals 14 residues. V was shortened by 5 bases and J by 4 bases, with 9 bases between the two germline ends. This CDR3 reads CASSARAGANVLTF. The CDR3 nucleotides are TGTGCCAGTAGTGCCAGGGCGGGGGCCAACGTCCTGACTTTC.